These 27 T cell receptor beta chains came from one sample sequenced in a study of blood T cell repertoires in COVID-19. Measured with immunoSEQ multiplex PCR; TCRdb has only the in-frame clones, and not every one. There are roughly 31,000 clones in the sample; roughly nine tenths occur only once, and around 10% lies in the top ten. Sequencing was done on a sample of peripheral blood. These TCRs come from a man aged 55 to 69 with acute or convalescent COVID-19.

The J gene is TRBJ2-1, the V gene TRBV3-1 (or the pseudogene TRBV3-2), with 15 bases lining up with TRBD2. The germline V gene encodes CDR1 LGHDT and CDR2 YNNKEL (reference sequence). After removal of 5 bases from V and 0 bases from J, the junction contained 23 bases not matched to a gene. This CDR3 is built from 24 residues. Here the CDR3 reads CASSSGVGVRLGLAGGSSYNEQFF. The CDR3 coding sequence is TGTGCCAGCAGCTCCGGGGTAGGGGTTCGCCTTGGACTAGCGGGAGGGAGCTCCTACAATGAGCAGTTCTTC.

This clone was recorded once. In DNA form, the CDR3 reads TGTGCCAGCAGCTTAGATCATAGGGGCCACATAGGGGAGACCCAGTACTTC. This gives the protein CASSLDHRGHIGETQYF. This sequence joins TRBV7-2 and TRBJ2-5, with TRBD1 as a possible D gene (5 bases). The CDR3 consists of 17 residues. Trimming removed 1 base at V and 5 bases at J, with 20 bases between. Germline CDR1 and CDR2: SGHTA and FQGNSA.

This clone was seen a single time. The chain carries TRBV5-1 and TRBJ2-7; D is unresolved. The CDR3 contains 14 residues. In germline, CDR1 is SGHRS, CDR2 YFSETQ. The V and J ends lost 1 base and 3 bases respectively, with 11 bases between them. CDR3 in DNA: TGCGCCAGCAGCTTGAACCCGACTCTCTACGAGCAGTACTTC. Its translation: CASSLNPTLYEQYF.

This clone has just one count. Written as DNA, the CDR3 is TGTGCCAGCTCACCTGACAGGGGAGGCAAAAACATTCAGTACTTC. This translates into CASSPDRGGKNIQYF. V is TRBV18 and J is TRBJ2-4; 8 bases match TRBD1. Germline trimming cut 3 bases from V and 3 bases from J; bases unmatched to any gene: 4. In germline, CDR1 is KGHSH, CDR2 LQKENI. The CDR3 spans 15 residues.

On this clone itself: An end of the junction differs from the germline gene, which may be a read error. The rearrangement joins TRBV28 to TRBJ2-3; 8 positions match TRBD1. Germline V gives CDR1 MDHEN, CDR2 SYDVKM. The CDR3 contains 17 residues. The CDR3 sequence: CANSLFGQGESTDTQYF. DNA for the CDR3: TGTGCCAACAGTTTATTCGGACAGGGTGAGAGCACAGATACGCAGTATTTT.

This clone showed up just once. This rearrangement joins TRBV27 to TRBJ1-4; TRBD1 might be the D (6 bases). The CDR3 spans 13 residues. V gave up 7 bases and J gave up 6 bases, with 12 bases separating them. Germline V CDR1 and CDR2: MNHEY, SMNVEV (reference sequence). CDR3 coding DNA: TGTGCCAGCAAGGGGGTCGGTGATGAAAAACTGTTTTTT. It codes for CASKGVGDEKLFF.

This clone was found once. This rearrangement joins TRBV11-2 to TRBJ2-1; maybe TRBD1 (6 bases). The germline V gene has CDR1 SGHAT and CDR2 FQNNGV. CDR3 length equals 15 residues. Trimming pared 1 base from V and 2 bases from J, leaving 9 bases between. CDR3 coding DNA: TGTGCCAGCAGCTTAGGGGCAGGGGCCTACAATGAGCAGTTCTTC. Amino acid sequence: CASSLGAGAYNEQFF.

The V and J genes are TRBV3-1 (or the pseudogene TRBV3-2) and TRBJ1-1; possibly TRBD1 for D (5 bases). The CDR3 totals 14 residues. Germline CDR1 LGHDT, CDR2 YNNKEL (reference sequence). Trimming stripped 1 base from V and 4 bases from J, with 10 bases between. CDR3 residues: CASSQGAGGTEAFF. The CDR3 DNA reads as TGTGCCAGCAGCCAAGGCGCGGGGGGCACTGAAGCTTTCTTT.

The V call is TRBV2, the J call TRBJ2-7; D remains ambiguous. The germline V gene has CDR1 SNHLY and CDR2 FYNNEI. V was cut by 1 base and J by 3 bases, with 7 bases left in between. This CDR3 comprises 13 residues. The CDR3 loop is CASSEVYSYEQYF. CDR3 coding DNA: TGTGCCAGCAGTGAAGTTTACAGCTACGAGCAGTACTTC.

CDR3 DNA: TGCGCCAGCAGCTTGGCACAGGGGGTGACCTACGAGCAGTACTTC. Protein: CASSLAQGVTYEQYF. The V call is TRBV5-1, the J call TRBJ2-7, with 8 positions matching TRBD1. J lost 2 bases, V lost 0 bases, and 4 bases had no gene match. The CDR3 totals 15 residues. CDR1 is SGHRS and CDR2 is YFSETQ in the germline V gene.

This chain links TRBV7-8 with TRBJ1-5; 8 nucleotides align to TRBD1. The junction had 5 bases not matched to a gene; V was cut back by 1 base and J by 3 bases. Germline V gene lookup returns CDR1 SGHVS and CDR2 FQNEAQ. The CDR3 runs to 16 residues. As DNA, the CDR3 is TGTGCCAGCAGCTTAGAGGGGACAGGCTACAATCAGCCCCAGCATTTT. Protein sequence: CASSLEGTGYNQPQHF.

This sequence joins TRBV20-1 and TRBJ1-2; weak D call: TRBD1 (6 bases). V lost 3 bases to trimming and J lost 3 bases, with 14 bases between them. The CDR3 is 14 amino acids. Per germline, CDR1 DFQATT and CDR2 SNEGSKA (reference sequence). CDR3 in amino acids: CSASLQGNDYGYTF. The CDR3 DNA follows: TGCAGTGCTAGTCTTCAGGGGAACGACTATGGCTACACCTTC.

This chain uses TRBV6-4 with TRBJ1-5; 7 nucleotides agree with TRBD1. The CDR3 consists of 14 residues. Trimming at V came to 6 bases and at J to 3 bases, leaving 5 bases not matched to a gene. CDR1 and CDR2 from the germline V gene are MRHNA and SNTAGT. The CDR3 DNA sequence: TGTGCCAGCAGCCCGGGACAGTCCAATCAGCCCCAGCATTTT. Encoded protein: CASSPGQSNQPQHF.

This chain uses TRBV11-2 with TRBJ2-7, with D uncertain. CDR3 size: 14 residues. Trimming left V 1 base short and J 1 base short, with 8 bases between. Germline V gene data show CDR1 as SGHAT and CDR2 as FQNNGV. CDR3 coding DNA: TGTGCCAGCAGCTTAGCACACGCTTCCTACGAGCAGTACTTC. Translating it yields CASSLAHASYEQYF.

The V and J genes are TRBV24-1 and TRBJ2-1; TRBD2 aligns across 13 bases. J was trimmed by 1 base and V by 2 bases; bases with no gene match: 4. The CDR3 is made up of 18 amino acids. CDR1 and CDR2 from the germline V gene are KGHDR and SFDVKD. This CDR3 is CATSDSGLAGNSYNEQFF. CDR3 sequence (DNA): TGTGCCACCAGTGATTCGGGACTAGCGGGAAATTCCTACAATGAGCAGTTCTTC.

The sample holds one count of this clone. The chain is built from TRBV9 and TRBJ1-2, with 9 bases fitting TRBD1. After removal of 0 bases from V and 10 bases from J, the junction contained 7 bases not matched to a gene. This CDR3 has 14 residues. CDR1 SGDLS and CDR2 YYNGEE come from the germline V gene. The CDR3: CASSVVGQGSDYTF. As DNA, the CDR3 is TGTGCCAGCAGCGTAGTGGGACAGGGCTCTGACTACACCTTC.

This chain links TRBV7-2 with TRBJ2-3, with a tentative D call TRBD2 (7 bases). Per germline, CDR1 SGHTA and CDR2 FQGNSA. With 6 bases removed from V and 3 bases from J, the gap between germline ends came to 22 bases. This CDR3 contains 17 residues. Here the CDR3 DNA reads TGTGCCAGCAGTCGAGTAGGTGGGGGGGCCAATACAGATACGCAGTATTTT. Amino acid sequence: CASSRVGGGANTDTQYF.

The rearrangement links TRBV14 to TRBJ1-2, with 10 positions matching TRBD1. The CDR3 is made up of 16 amino acids. The V segment lost 1 base and the J segment 3 bases; nucleotides outside the gene matches: 5. CDR1 is SGHDN and CDR2 is FVKESK in the germline V gene. CDR3 sequence: CASSQAGTGAYYGYTF. The CDR3 region has the DNA TGTGCCAGCAGCCAAGCCGGGACAGGGGCATACTATGGCTACACCTTC.

The rearrangement links TRBV7-9 to TRBJ1-2; D remains unclear. This CDR3 comprises 16 residues. Trimming removed 1 base from V and 4 bases from J, with 16 bases in between. Germline values: CDR1 SEHNR, CDR2 FQNEAQ (reference sequence). The CDR3 DNA is TGTGCCAGCAGCTTAGGGCGGAGTTCTAATGGCTATGGCTACACCTTC. Its protein is CASSLGRSSNGYGYTF. Filled out from reference TRBV7-9 and TRBJ1-2, the complete variable domain reads DTGVSQNPRHKITKRGQNVTFRCDPISEHNRLYWYRQTLGQGPEFLTYFQNEAQLEKSRLLSDRFSAERPKGSFSTLEIQRTEQGDSAMYLCASSLGRSSNGYGYTFGSGTRLTVV.

The CDR3 DNA sequence: TGTGCCAGCAGCCAAGGACCCGGGAGGGCATCAGATACGCAGTATTTT. This gives the protein CASSQGPGRASDTQYF. The rearrangement uses TRBV3-1 (or the pseudogene TRBV3-2) and TRBJ2-3; 8 bases are shared with TRBD2. Germline CDR1 is LGHDT and CDR2 is YNNKEL (reference sequence). This CDR3 spans 16 amino acids. Trimming at V came to 1 base and at J to 4 bases, leaving 7 bases not matched to a gene.

This clone was detected once. The genes are TRBV11-2 and TRBJ2-5, with D unclear. V was pared by 3 bases and J by 2 bases, with 7 bases between. Germline V lookup: CDR1 SGHAT, CDR2 FQNNGV. The length of the CDR3 is 13 residues. CDR3 nucleotide sequence: TGTGCCAGCAGCTTGGGCGAACAAGAGACCCAGTACTTC. Residues: CASSLGEQETQYF.

V usage is TRBV19 and J usage is TRBJ1-6; 8 bases align to TRBD1. Germline V CDR1 and CDR2: LNHDA, SQIVND (reference sequence). This CDR3 is 18 amino acids long. Germline trimming cut 5 bases from V and 0 bases from J; bases unmatched to any gene: 9. The CDR3 coding sequence is TGTGCCAGTAGTCCGCGACAGGGGCAGGACTCCTATAATTCACCCCTCCACTTT. It translates to CASSPRQGQDSYNSPLHF.

The J gene is TRBJ2-1, the V gene TRBV7-9; D ambiguous. Trimming left V 3 bases short and J 0 bases short, with 15 bases between. The CDR3 sequence is 17 residues long. CDR1 and CDR2 from the germline V gene are SEHNR and FQNEAQ (reference sequence). The CDR3 loop reads CASSFLNMESSYNEQFF. CDR3 DNA: TGTGCCAGCAGCTTCCTAAATATGGAGAGCTCCTACAATGAGCAGTTCTTC.

The rearrangement uses TRBV28 and TRBJ2-3; 12 nucleotides align to TRBD2. Germline CDR1 is MDHEN and CDR2 is SYDVKM. Unmatched junction bases numbered 6, after V lost 6 bases and J lost 5 bases. The CDR3 is 15 amino acids. The CDR3 protein is CASSLAGGGQDTQYF. The CDR3 DNA is TGTGCCAGCAGCCTAGCGGGAGGGGGTCAAGATACGCAGTATTTT.

As DNA, the CDR3 is TGTGCCAGCTCTCTTGGACAGATCCCGAACACTGAAGCTTTCTTT. It is translated as CASSLGQIPNTEAFF. J is TRBJ1-1 and V is TRBV18; D is possibly TRBD1 (6 bases). V gave up 6 bases and J gave up 1 base, with 15 bases separating them. Germline CDR1 reads KGHSH; CDR2 reads LQKENI. The CDR3 is 15 residues long.

J is TRBJ1-3 and V is TRBV7-8; maybe TRBD1 (5 bases). Trimming cost V 1 base and J 7 bases, with 8 bases left between them. This CDR3 has 13 residues. Germline V gene data show CDR1 as SGHVS and CDR2 as FQNEAQ. The CDR3 sequence: CASSLGGGNTIYF. In DNA form, the CDR3 reads TGTGCCAGCAGCTTAGGGGGCGGCAACACCATATATTTT. The full variable domain, its missing parts supplied by reference TRBV7-8 and TRBJ1-3, is GAGVSQSPRYKVAKRGQDVALRCDPISGHVSLFWYQQALGQGPEFLTYFQNEAQLDKSGLPSDRFFAERPEGSVSTLKIQRTQQEDSAVYLCASSLGGGNTIYFGEGSWLTVV.

The gene calls are TRBV6-4 and TRBJ1-1; D ambiguous. Trimming cost V 5 bases and J 0 bases, with 7 bases left between them. The CDR3 loop spans 13 amino acids. The germline V gene encodes CDR1 MRHNA and CDR2 SNTAGT. CDR3 loop: CASSRAVNTEAFF. In DNA form, the CDR3 reads TGTGCCAGCAGTCGTGCGGTGAACACTGAAGCTTTCTTT.